These 2 T cell receptor beta chains originate from one sample sequenced in a study of glioma-infiltrating T cells. Amplification of TCR alpha and beta CDR3 regions from RNA used iRepertoire nested multiplex PCR. TCRdb re-called the multiplex PCR reads through MiXCR, storing one row per CDR3 protein. The sample yields 300,000 to 450,000 distinct CDR3 sequences, 35% to 45% seen once. The source material was glioma tissue, nonneoplastic brain tissue, or PBMCs (not recorded which). These receptors all come from a human donor with low-grade glioma or glioblastoma, undergoing nonglioma brain surgery, or in good health (not recorded which).

This rearrangement joins TRBV13 to TRBJ2-3; D remains unclear. V lost 3 bases and J 8 bases, leaving 9 bases between the germline ends. This CDR3 has 12 residues. From germline, CDR1 is PRHDT and CDR2 FYEKMQ (reference sequence). As DNA, the CDR3 is TGTGCCAGCAGCTTTGGTGAAGGTACGCAGTATTTT. Protein product: CASSFGEGTQYF.

This chain links TRBV15 with TRBJ2-1; D gene ambiguous. V was clipped by 4 bases and J by 11 bases, with 15 bases between them. The CDR3 length is 13 residues. Germline loops: CDR1 LNHNV, CDR2 YYDKDF (reference sequence). The CDR3 protein is CATSKRLIDKQFF. DNA for the CDR3: TGTGCCACCAGCAAACGCTTAATAGATAAGCAGTTCTTC.